The clone carrying this T cell receptor (beta chain) showed up just once. Its antigen remains unknown. Culture lasted roughly eleven days before CD4+ T cell isolation. Participants got two doses of BNT162b2 or mRNA-1273 vaccine. Cells had half their medium changed to IL-2 medium on days 3 and 7. Data came from immunoSEQ multiplex PCR; TCRdb stores just in-frame clones and leaves some out. This table has about 66,000 clones, about 74% appearing once. The data stem from a study of vaccination effects on CD4 cells after COVID-19. Study-level information: The culture medium for approximately 1.9 million PBMC per well included 8.5 to 10 IU/ml IL-2 and around 10 ug/ml peptides.

The clonotype comes from a human donor who received a COVID-19 vaccine. Sequences were derived from CD4+ T cells from PBMCs cultured without peptide, sampled after COVID-19 vaccination.

The CDR3: CSVRQGRAFF. Written as DNA, the CDR3 is TGCAGCGTCCGACAGGGGAGGGCTTTCTTT. The chain uses TRBV29-1 and TRBJ1-1; 8 nucleotides match TRBD1. The CDR3 consists of 10 residues. Germline V lookup: CDR1 SQVTM, CDR2 ANQGSEA. J gave up 11 bases and V 6 bases, and 5 bases lay outside the gene matches.